The entry that follows covers one T cell receptor (beta chain) sequence. The data derive from a study of shared clonotypes between healthy human individuals. The assay was immunoSEQ multiplex PCR, and TCRdb's table has in-frame clones only and misses some. The sample carries over 1.4 million clones, roughly 96% recorded once. This CDR3 has 14 residues. The germline V gene encodes CDR1 SGHRS and CDR2 YFSETQ. Between the trimmed V and J ends, which lost 0 bases and 8 bases, there was a span of 14 bases. This rearrangement joins TRBV5-1 to TRBJ1-2, with a weak D call TRBD1 (5 bases). Sequenced material: naive CD4+ T cells sorted from blood. Specified subset: CD45RA+ positively selected. This clonotype was obtained from a man aged 25-45 years in good health. CDR3 protein: CASSLAAGTLGYTF. The CDR3 DNA is TGCGCCAGCAGCTTGGCCGCCGGGACGCTCGGCTACACCTTC.